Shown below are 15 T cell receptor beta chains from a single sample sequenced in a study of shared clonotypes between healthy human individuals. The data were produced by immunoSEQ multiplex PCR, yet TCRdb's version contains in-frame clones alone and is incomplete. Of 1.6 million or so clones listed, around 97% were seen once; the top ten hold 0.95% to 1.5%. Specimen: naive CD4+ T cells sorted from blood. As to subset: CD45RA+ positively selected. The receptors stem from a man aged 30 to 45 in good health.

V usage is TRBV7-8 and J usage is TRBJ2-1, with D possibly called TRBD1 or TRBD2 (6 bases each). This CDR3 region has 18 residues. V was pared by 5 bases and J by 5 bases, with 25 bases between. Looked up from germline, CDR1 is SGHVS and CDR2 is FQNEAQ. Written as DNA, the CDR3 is TGTGCCAGCAGCACAAGGGGGGCCCCTCTACAGAAAAACAATGAGCAGTTCTTC. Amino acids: CASSTRGAPLQKNNEQFF.

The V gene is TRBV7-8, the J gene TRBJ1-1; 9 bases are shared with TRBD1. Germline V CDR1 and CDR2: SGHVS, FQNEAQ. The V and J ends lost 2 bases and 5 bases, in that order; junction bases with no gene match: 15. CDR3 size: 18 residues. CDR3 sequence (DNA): TGTGCCAGCAGCTTAAACCCCCACCGACAGGGGGTTGGTACTGAAGCTTTCTTT. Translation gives CASSLNPHRQGVGTEAFF.

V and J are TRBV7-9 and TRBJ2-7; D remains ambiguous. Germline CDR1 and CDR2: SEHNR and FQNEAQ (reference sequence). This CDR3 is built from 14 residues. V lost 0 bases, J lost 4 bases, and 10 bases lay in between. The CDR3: CASSLAGLDYEQYF. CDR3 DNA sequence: TGTGCCAGCAGCTTAGCTGGTCTTGATTACGAGCAGTACTTC. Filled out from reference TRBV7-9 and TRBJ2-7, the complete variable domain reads DTGVSQNPRHKITKRGQNVTFRCDPISEHNRLYWYRQTLGQGPEFLTYFQNEAQLEKSRLLSDRFSAERPKGSFSTLEIQRTEQGDSAMYLCASSLAGLDYEQYFGPGTRLTVT.

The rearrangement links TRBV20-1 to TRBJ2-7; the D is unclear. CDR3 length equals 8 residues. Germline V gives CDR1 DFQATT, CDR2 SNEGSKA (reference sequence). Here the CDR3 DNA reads TGCAGTGCTAACCCAGCCGTAGTC. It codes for CSANPAVV.

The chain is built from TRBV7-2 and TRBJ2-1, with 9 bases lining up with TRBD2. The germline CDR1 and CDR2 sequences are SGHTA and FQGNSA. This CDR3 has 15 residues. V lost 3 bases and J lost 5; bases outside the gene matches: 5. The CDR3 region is CASSLTSGSHNEQFF. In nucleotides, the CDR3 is TGTGCCAGCAGCTTGACTAGCGGTTCCCACAATGAGCAGTTCTTC.

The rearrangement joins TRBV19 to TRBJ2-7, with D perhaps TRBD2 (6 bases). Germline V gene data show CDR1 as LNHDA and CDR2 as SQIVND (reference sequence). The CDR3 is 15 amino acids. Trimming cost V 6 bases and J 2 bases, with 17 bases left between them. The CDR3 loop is CASSPIPGSTYEQYF. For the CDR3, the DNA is TGTGCCAGTAGCCCTATACCCGGGAGCACCTACGAGCAGTACTTC.

CDR3 nucleotides: TGCGCCAGCACCTACAGGTCAACTAAACCCTACAATGAGCAGTTCTTC. Protein sequence: CASTYRSTKPYNEQFF. J is TRBJ2-1 and V is TRBV10-1, with a tentative D call TRBD1 (5 bases). CDR3 length: 16 amino acids. CDR1 is WNHNN, CDR2 SYGVQD, per germline (reference sequence). V was pared by 7 bases and J by 2 bases, with 18 bases between.

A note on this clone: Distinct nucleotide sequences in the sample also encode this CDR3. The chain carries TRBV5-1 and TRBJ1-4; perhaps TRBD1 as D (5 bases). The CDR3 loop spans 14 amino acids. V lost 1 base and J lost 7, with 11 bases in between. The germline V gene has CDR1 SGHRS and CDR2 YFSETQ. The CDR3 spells CASSLLGAGEKLFF. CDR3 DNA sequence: TGCGCCAGCAGCTTGCTCGGGGCTGGTGAAAAACTGTTTTTT.

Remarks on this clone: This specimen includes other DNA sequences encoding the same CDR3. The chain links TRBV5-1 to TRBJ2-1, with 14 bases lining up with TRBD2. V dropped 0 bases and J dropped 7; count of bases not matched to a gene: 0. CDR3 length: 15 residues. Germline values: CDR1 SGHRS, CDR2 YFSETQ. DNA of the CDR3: TGCGCCAGCAGCTTGGGACTAGCGGGAGGGAATGAGCAGTTCTTC. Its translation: CASSLGLAGGNEQFF.

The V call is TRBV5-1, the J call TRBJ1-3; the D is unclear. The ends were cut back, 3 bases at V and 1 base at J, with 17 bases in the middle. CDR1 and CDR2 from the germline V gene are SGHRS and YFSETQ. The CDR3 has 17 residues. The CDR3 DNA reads TGCGCCAGCAGCTCCAACCCCCTCAGTTTTTCTGGAAACACCATATATTTT. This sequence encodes CASSSNPLSFSGNTIYF.

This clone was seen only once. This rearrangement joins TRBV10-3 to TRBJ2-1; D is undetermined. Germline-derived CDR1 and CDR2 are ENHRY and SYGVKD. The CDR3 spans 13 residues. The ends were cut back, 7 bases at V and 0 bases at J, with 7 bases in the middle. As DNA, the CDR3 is TGTGCCATCAAGAACAGCTCCTACAATGAGCAGTTCTTC. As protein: CAIKNSSYNEQFF.

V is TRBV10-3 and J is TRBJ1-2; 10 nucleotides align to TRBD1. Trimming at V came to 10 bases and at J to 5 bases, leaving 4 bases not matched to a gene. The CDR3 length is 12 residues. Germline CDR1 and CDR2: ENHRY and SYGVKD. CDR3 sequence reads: CANGDRGYGYTF. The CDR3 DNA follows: TGTGCCAACGGGGACAGGGGTTATGGCTACACCTTC.

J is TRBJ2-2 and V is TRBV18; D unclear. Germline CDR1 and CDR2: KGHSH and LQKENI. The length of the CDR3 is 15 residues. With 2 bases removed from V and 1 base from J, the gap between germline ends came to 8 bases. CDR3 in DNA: TGTGCCAGCTCACCAATCAAAGGGAACACCGGGGAGCTGTTTTTT. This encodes CASSPIKGNTGELFF.

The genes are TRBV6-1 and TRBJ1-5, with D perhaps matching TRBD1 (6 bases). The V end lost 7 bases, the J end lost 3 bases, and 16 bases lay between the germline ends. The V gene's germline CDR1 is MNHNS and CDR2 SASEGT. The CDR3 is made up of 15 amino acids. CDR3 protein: CASIRGGGYNQPQHF. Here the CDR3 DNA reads TGTGCCAGCATTCGGGGAGGGGGATACAATCAGCCCCAGCATTTT.

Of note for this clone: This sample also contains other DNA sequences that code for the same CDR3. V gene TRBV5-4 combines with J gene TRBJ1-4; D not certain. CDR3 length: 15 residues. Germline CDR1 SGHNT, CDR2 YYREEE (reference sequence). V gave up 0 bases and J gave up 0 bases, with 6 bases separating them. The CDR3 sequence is CASSLGRATNEKLFF. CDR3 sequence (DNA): TGTGCCAGCAGCTTGGGTAGGGCAACTAATGAAAAACTGTTTTTT. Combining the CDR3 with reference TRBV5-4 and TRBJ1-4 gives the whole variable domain ETGVTQSPTHLIKTRGQQVTLRCSSQSGHNTVSWYQQALGQGPQFIFQYYREEENGRGNFPPRFSGLQFPNYSSELNVNALELDDSALYLCASSLGRATNEKLFFGSGTQLSVL.